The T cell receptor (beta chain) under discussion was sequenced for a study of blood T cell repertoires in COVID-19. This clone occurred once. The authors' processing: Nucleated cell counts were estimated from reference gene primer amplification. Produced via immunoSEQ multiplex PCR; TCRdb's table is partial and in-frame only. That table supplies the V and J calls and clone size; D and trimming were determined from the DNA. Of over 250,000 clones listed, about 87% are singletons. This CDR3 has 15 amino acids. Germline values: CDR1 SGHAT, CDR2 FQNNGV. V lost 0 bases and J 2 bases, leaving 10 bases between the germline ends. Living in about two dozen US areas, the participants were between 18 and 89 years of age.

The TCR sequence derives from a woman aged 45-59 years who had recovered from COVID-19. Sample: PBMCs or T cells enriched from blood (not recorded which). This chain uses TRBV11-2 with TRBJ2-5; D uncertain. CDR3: CASSLDLAKQETQYF. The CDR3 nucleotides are TGTGCCAGCAGCTTAGATTTGGCCAAACAAGAGACCCAGTACTTC.